A selection of T cell receptor beta chains follows, all from one sample in a study of cytomegalovirus exposure and HLA in healthy donors. Libraries were prepared by immunoSEQ multiplex PCR; TCRdb keeps only in-frame clonotypes and omits some of them. Of fewer than 200,000 clones in the sample, 85% were seen once. The sequencing input was PBMCs. The receptors shown here come from a man between 18 and 29 years old in good health and CMV-seropositive. CDR3s include the opening cysteine and the closing phenylalanine or tryptophan. Fields, in order: V gene, J gene, clone size, D gene, CDR3 protein, CDR3 DNA. D genes are given only for firm matches. Clone size, where shown, is once, few, many, or a class for clones that have expanded.

V gene: TRBV30; J gene: TRBJ1-1; clone size: NA; D gene: TRBD1; CDR3 protein: CAWKTDTGAGGEAFF; CDR3 DNA: TGTGCCTGGAAAACTGATACAGGGGCAGGGGGTGAAGCTTTCTTT
V gene: TRBV13; J gene: TRBJ2-1; clone size: NA; D gene: NA; CDR3 protein: CASSPRDNNEQFF; CDR3 DNA: TGTGCCAGCAGCCCCCGGGATAACAATGAGCAGTTCTTC
V gene: TRBV7-2; J gene: TRBJ2-5; clone size: NA; D gene: NA; CDR3 protein: CASRPGLKETQYF; CDR3 DNA: TGTGCCAGCAGGCCGGGACTCAAAGAGACCCAGTACTTC
V gene: TRBV5-1; J gene: TRBJ2-7; clone size: NA; D gene: TRBD2; CDR3 protein: CASSTRTSTSYEQYF; CDR3 DNA: TGCGCCAGCAGCACCCGGACTAGCACTTCCTACGAGCAGTACTTC
V gene: TRBV19; J gene: TRBJ1-1; clone size: NA; D gene: NA; CDR3 protein: CASSLRGAGTEAFF; CDR3 DNA: TGTGCCAGTAGTCTCCGGGGGGCAGGGACTGAAGCTTTCTTT
V gene: TRBV7-2; J gene: TRBJ2-7; clone size: NA; D gene: NA; CDR3 protein: CASSSTGYEQYF; CDR3 DNA: TGTGCCAGCAGCTCAACAGGCTACGAGCAGTACTTC
V gene: TRBV6-5; J gene: TRBJ2-2; clone size: once; D gene: TRBD2; CDR3 protein: CASSPGGMNTGELFF; CDR3 DNA: TGTGCCAGCAGCCCGGGGGGGATGAACACCGGGGAGCTGTTTTTT
V gene: TRBV18; J gene: TRBJ1-4; clone size: once; D gene: NA; CDR3 protein: CASSPRDTSTNEKLFF; CDR3 DNA: TGTGCCAGCTCACCCCGGGACACCTCAACTAATGAAAAACTGTTTTTT
V gene: TRBV5-6; J gene: TRBJ2-7; clone size: NA; D gene: TRBD2; CDR3 protein: CASSFGEGPSYEQYF; CDR3 DNA: TGTGCCAGCAGCTTTGGGGAGGGCCCCTCCTACGAGCAGTACTTC
V gene: TRBV5-1; J gene: TRBJ2-1; clone size: NA; D gene: NA; CDR3 protein: CASSFRTNNEQFF; CDR3 DNA: TGCGCCAGCAGCTTTAGGACAAACAATGAGCAGTTCTTC
V gene: TRBV5-1; J gene: TRBJ2-2; clone size: NA; D gene: TRBD2; CDR3 protein: CASSLVPSGRVYTGELFF; CDR3 DNA: TGCGCCAGCAGCTTGGTCCCTAGCGGGAGGGTGTACACCGGGGAGCTGTTTTTT
V gene: TRBV7-9; J gene: TRBJ1-1; clone size: NA; D gene: TRBD1; CDR3 protein: CASSFRDRAFPEAFF; CDR3 DNA: TGTGCCAGCAGCTTCCGGGACAGGGCATTTCCTGAAGCTTTCTTT
V gene: TRBV9; J gene: TRBJ2-3; clone size: NA; D gene: TRBD2; CDR3 protein: CASSRAGTSTDTQYF; CDR3 DNA: TGTGCCAGCAGCCGAGCGGGGACTAGCACAGATACGCAGTATTTT
V gene: TRBV19; J gene: TRBJ2-7; clone size: NA; D gene: NA; CDR3 protein: CATRQEPYEQYF; CDR3 DNA: TGTGCCACCCGACAGGAACCCTACGAGCAGTACTTC
V gene: TRBV28; J gene: TRBJ1-5; clone size: NA; D gene: NA; CDR3 protein: CASSFSRAINQPQHF; CDR3 DNA: TGTGCCAGCAGTTTCTCCAGGGCCATCAATCAGCCCCAGCATTTT
V gene: TRBV11-3; J gene: TRBJ2-1; clone size: NA; D gene: NA; CDR3 protein: CASSLSSRAGSHEQFF; CDR3 DNA: TGTGCCAGCAGCTTATCGTCTCGGGCAGGGTCCCATGAGCAGTTCTTC
V gene: TRBV7-9; J gene: TRBJ2-3; clone size: NA; D gene: TRBD2; CDR3 protein: CASSSTSGIGTDTQYF; CDR3 DNA: TGTGCCAGCAGTTCGACTAGCGGGATTGGCACAGATACGCAGTATTTT
V gene: TRBV4-1; J gene: TRBJ2-7; clone size: NA; D gene: NA; CDR3 protein: CASSQAQRDFSYEQYF; CDR3 DNA: TGCGCCAGCAGCCAAGCTCAAAGGGACTTCTCCTACGAGCAGTACTTC
V gene: TRBV6-4; J gene: TRBJ2-6; clone size: NA; D gene: TRBD1; CDR3 protein: CASRISPRGISSGANVLTF; CDR3 DNA: TGTGCCAGCAGGATAAGTCCCAGGGGGATCAGCTCTGGGGCCAACGTCCTGACTTTC
V gene: TRBV5-4; J gene: TRBJ1-5; clone size: NA; D gene: NA; CDR3 protein: CASSLDGNSNQPQHF; CDR3 DNA: TGTGCCAGCAGCTTGGACGGTAATAGCAATCAGCCCCAGCATTTT
V gene: TRBV5-1; J gene: TRBJ1-2; clone size: NA; D gene: TRBD1; CDR3 protein: CASSSGQGNGYTF; CDR3 DNA: TGCGCCAGCAGCTCGGGACAGGGCAACGGCTACACCTTC
V gene: TRBV9; J gene: TRBJ1-1; clone size: NA; D gene: NA; CDR3 protein: CASSPTDLGEAFF; CDR3 DNA: TGTGCCAGCAGCCCAACCGACCTAGGTGAAGCTTTCTTT
V gene: TRBV2; J gene: TRBJ1-4; clone size: NA; D gene: NA; CDR3 protein: CASSEGGNEKLFF; CDR3 DNA: TGTGCCAGCAGTGAAGGAGGGAATGAAAAACTGTTTTTT
V gene: TRBV9; J gene: TRBJ2-5; clone size: NA; D gene: NA; CDR3 protein: CASSLLGGQETQYF; CDR3 DNA: TGTGCCAGCAGCCTTCTGGGGGGCCAAGAGACCCAGTACTTC
V gene: TRBV27; J gene: TRBJ2-7; clone size: NA; D gene: NA; CDR3 protein: CASSFGVTYEQYF; CDR3 DNA: TGTGCCAGCAGTTTCGGTGTAACCTACGAGCAGTACTTC
V gene: TRBV6-5; J gene: TRBJ1-2; clone size: few; D gene: TRBD1; CDR3 protein: CASSYTQGSNGYTF; CDR3 DNA: TGTGCCAGCAGTTACACACAGGGGAGCAATGGCTACACCTTC
V gene: TRBV4-1; J gene: TRBJ2-2; clone size: NA; D gene: TRBD2; CDR3 protein: CASSQGRLAGSGELFF; CDR3 DNA: TGCGCCAGCAGCCAAGGCAGACTAGCGGGGTCCGGGGAGCTGTTTTTT
V gene: TRBV2; J gene: TRBJ1-2; clone size: once; D gene: NA; CDR3 protein: CASSEGYGNYGYTF; CDR3 DNA: TGTGCCAGCAGTGAAGGTTACGGTAACTATGGCTACACCTTC
V gene: TRBV7-9; J gene: TRBJ2-1; clone size: once; D gene: NA; CDR3 protein: CASSLGLPNNEQFF; CDR3 DNA: TGTGCCAGCAGCTTAGGGCTTCCGAACAATGAGCAGTTCTTC
V gene: TRBV2; J gene: TRBJ1-2; clone size: few; D gene: NA; CDR3 protein: CASSEGAGDYGYTF; CDR3 DNA: TGTGCCAGCAGTGAGGGGGCAGGGGACTATGGCTACACCTTC
V gene: TRBV7-2; J gene: TRBJ1-2; clone size: NA; D gene: NA; CDR3 protein: CASSLRGFYGYTF; CDR3 DNA: TGTGCCAGCAGCCTCAGGGGCTTCTATGGCTACACCTTC
V gene: TRBV4-2; J gene: TRBJ2-7; clone size: NA; D gene: NA; CDR3 protein: CASRRKAEAAYEQYF; CDR3 DNA: TGTGCCAGCAGACGAAAAGCCGAGGCGGCCTACGAGCAGTACTTC
V gene: TRBV6-5; J gene: TRBJ2-3; clone size: NA; D gene: NA; CDR3 protein: CASRPRGLPDTQYF; CDR3 DNA: TGTGCCAGCAGACCCCGGGGACTCCCAGATACGCAGTATTTT
V gene: TRBV4-1; J gene: TRBJ2-5; clone size: NA; D gene: TRBD2; CDR3 protein: CASSQTWGGGVETQYF; CDR3 DNA: TGCGCCAGCAGCCAAACCTGGGGGGGAGGAGTGGAGACCCAGTACTTC
V gene: TRBV19; J gene: TRBJ1-1; clone size: NA; D gene: NA; CDR3 protein: CASRITGLGTEAFF; CDR3 DNA: TGTGCCAGTAGGATAACAGGGTTGGGCACTGAAGCTTTCTTT
V gene: TRBV5-1; J gene: TRBJ1-1; clone size: NA; D gene: TRBD1; CDR3 protein: CASTIQPGQGGTEAFF; CDR3 DNA: TGCGCCAGCACCATACAACCGGGACAGGGGGGCACTGAAGCTTTCTTT
V gene: TRBV19; J gene: TRBJ2-1; clone size: NA; D gene: TRBD2; CDR3 protein: CASSTGLAGVEEQFF; CDR3 DNA: TGTGCCAGTAGTACCGGACTAGCGGGAGTTGAGGAGCAGTTCTTC
V gene: TRBV28; J gene: TRBJ2-3; clone size: NA; D gene: TRBD2; CDR3 protein: CASSVISGGAPDTQYF; CDR3 DNA: TGTGCCAGCAGTGTGATTAGCGGGGGGGCGCCAGATACGCAGTATTTT
V gene: TRBV6-6; J gene: TRBJ1-2; clone size: NA; D gene: NA; CDR3 protein: CASSYGDPPGYGYTF; CDR3 DNA: TGTGCCAGCAGTTACGGTGACCCCCCGGGGTATGGCTACACCTTC
V gene: TRBV10-3; J gene: TRBJ1-4; clone size: NA; D gene: NA; CDR3 protein: CAIGGGEKLFF; CDR3 DNA: TGTGCCATCGGGGGAGGGGAAAAACTGTTTTTT
V gene: TRBV10-3; J gene: TRBJ2-1; clone size: once; D gene: TRBD2; CDR3 protein: CAISTGTSVYNEQFF; CDR3 DNA: TGTGCCATCAGTACCGGGACTAGCGTCTACAATGAGCAGTTCTTC
V gene: TRBV6-1; J gene: TRBJ1-3; clone size: NA; D gene: TRBD1; CDR3 protein: CASSAQGADTIYF; CDR3 DNA: TGTGCCAGCAGCGCCCAGGGGGCAGACACCATATATTTT
V gene: TRBV7-6; J gene: TRBJ2-7; clone size: few; D gene: NA; CDR3 protein: CASSLALNEQYF; CDR3 DNA: TGTGCCAGCAGCTTAGCGCTAAACGAGCAGTACTTC
V gene: TRBV7-2; J gene: TRBJ2-3; clone size: NA; D gene: NA; CDR3 protein: CASSSDRMSTDTQYF; CDR3 DNA: TGTGCCAGCAGTTCAGACAGGATGAGCACAGATACGCAGTATTTT
V gene: TRBV30; J gene: TRBJ1-1; clone size: NA; D gene: TRBD1; CDR3 protein: CAWSGQGNTEAFF; CDR3 DNA: TGTGCCTGGAGTGGACAGGGGAACACTGAAGCTTTCTTT
V gene: TRBV5-1; J gene: TRBJ1-5; clone size: NA; D gene: NA; CDR3 protein: CASSIGGGQPQHF; CDR3 DNA: TGCGCCAGCAGCATTGGGGGGGGGCAGCCCCAGCATTTT
V gene: TRBV7-9; J gene: TRBJ2-5; clone size: NA; D gene: TRBD1; CDR3 protein: CASSFPTGVGGETQYF; CDR3 DNA: TGTGCCAGCAGCTTCCCAACAGGGGTGGGTGGTGAGACCCAGTACTTC
V gene: TRBV30; J gene: TRBJ1-2; clone size: NA; D gene: NA; CDR3 protein: CASFRLYGYTF; CDR3 DNA: TGTGCCTCATTCCGACTTTATGGCTACACCTTC
V gene: TRBV5-4; J gene: TRBJ1-1; clone size: NA; D gene: NA; CDR3 protein: CASRETVDTEAFF; CDR3 DNA: TGTGCCAGCAGGGAGACAGTGGACACTGAAGCTTTCTTT
V gene: TRBV27; J gene: TRBJ2-1; clone size: NA; D gene: NA; CDR3 protein: CASSFTGTLNEQFF; CDR3 DNA: TGTGCCAGCAGTTTTACGGGGACTCTCAATGAGCAGTTCTTC
V gene: TRBV28; J gene: TRBJ2-2; clone size: NA; D gene: NA; CDR3 protein: CASSWVAVAHTGELFF; CDR3 DNA: TGTGCCAGCAGTTGGGTGGCAGTAGCGCACACCGGGGAGCTGTTTTTT
V gene: TRBV9; J gene: TRBJ2-3; clone size: NA; D gene: TRBD2; CDR3 protein: CASSTPRGGLSGTQYF; CDR3 DNA: TGTGCCAGCAGTACTCCTCGGGGGGGCCTGTCGGGTACGCAGTATTTT
V gene: TRBV27; J gene: TRBJ1-2; clone size: once; D gene: TRBD1; CDR3 protein: CASSLSAGTGGGPGYTF; CDR3 DNA: TGTGCCAGCAGTTTATCAGCCGGGACAGGGGGGGGTCCTGGCTACACCTTC
V gene: TRBV29-1; J gene: TRBJ2-3; clone size: NA; D gene: TRBD2; CDR3 protein: CSLEGTSDTSTDTQYF; CDR3 DNA: TGCAGCCTCGAGGGGACTAGCGACACTAGCACAGATACGCAGTATTTT